This is a list of T cell receptor beta chains from one sample in a study of brain metastases from non-small cell lung cancer. TCRdb keeps only in-frame clones here, not all; method: immunoSEQ multiplex PCR. This table has roughly 1,800 clones, around 81% appearing once. Source material: tissue from a brain metastasis. These receptors were collected from a donor at least 40 years old with non-small cell lung cancer. Both conserved end residues are part of each CDR3. D genes are given only for firm matches. Rows may omit the clone size; those that give it use once, few, many or a size class.

TGTGCCAGCTCCTCTATCTTTAGCACAGATACGCAGTATTTT CASSSIFSTDTQYF TRBV6-5 14 - few TRBJ2-3
TGTGCCAGCAGTCCGACTAGCGGGGGGGCATCAGATACGCAGTATTTT CASSPTSGGASDTQYF TRBV3-1/TRBV3-2 16 TRBD2 - TRBJ2-3
TGTGCCTGGAGTGTGGTTTATGGCTACACCTTC CAWSVVYGYTF TRBV30 11 - - TRBJ1-2
TGTGCCACCAGTGAGGCGGCTAGCGGACGCACAGATACGCAGTATTTT CATSEAASGRTDTQYF TRBV24-1 16 TRBD2 once TRBJ2-3
TGTGCCCGAGGACAGGGGGCCTACGAGCAGTACTTC CARGQGAYEQYF TRBV2 12 TRBD1 - TRBJ2-7
TGTGCCAGCAGCGACCGACAGGGTAGTATCGATGAGCAGTTCTTC CASSDRQGSIDEQFF TRBV13 15 TRBD1 few TRBJ2-1
TGTGCCAGCAGCTCGGGACACCGGAGCTCCTACAATGAGCAGTTCTTC CASSSGHRSSYNEQFF TRBV7-3 16 - - TRBJ2-1
TGTGCCAGCAAGATAGGAGAGACCCAGTACTTC CASKIGETQYF TRBV6-5 11 - - TRBJ2-5
TGCAGCGTTGACGACAGTTCGGCAGGCTACACCTTC CSVDDSSAGYTF TRBV29-1 12 - - TRBJ1-2
TGTGCCAGCAGCTCTGGCTGTCCCATTTCCTCCGACAATGAGCAGTTCTTC CASSSGCPISSDNEQFF TRBV3-1/TRBV3-2 17 - once TRBJ2-1
TGTGCCAGCAGCTTGGTCGTGACCAGTGAAGCTTTCTTT CASSLVVTSEAFF TRBV7-9 13 - - TRBJ1-1
TGCAGTGCTAGTAGAGAGGTACCTACCTACAATGAGCAGTTCTTC CSASREVPTYNEQFF TRBV20-1 15 - - TRBJ2-1
TGTGCCAGCAGCTTAGGGACTGAAGCTTTCTTT CASSLGTEAFF TRBV7-8 11 - - TRBJ1-1
TGCAGCGTTGAAGATCTTGGTTACACCGGGGAGCTGTTTTTT CSVEDLGYTGELFF TRBV29-1 14 - - TRBJ2-2
TGTGCCAGCAGGTCCAGACAGGGAGAGCGACAGCCCCAGCATTTT CASRSRQGERQPQHF TRBV6-6 15 TRBD1 - TRBJ1-5
TGTGCCAGCAGAACGAGGAGAATTAGGGGTGGCTACACCTTC CASRTRRIRGGYTF TRBV6-5 14 - - TRBJ1-2
TGTGCCAGCTCACCGGGGGAGGGACAGCCCCAGCATTTT CASSPGEGQPQHF TRBV18 13 - - TRBJ1-5